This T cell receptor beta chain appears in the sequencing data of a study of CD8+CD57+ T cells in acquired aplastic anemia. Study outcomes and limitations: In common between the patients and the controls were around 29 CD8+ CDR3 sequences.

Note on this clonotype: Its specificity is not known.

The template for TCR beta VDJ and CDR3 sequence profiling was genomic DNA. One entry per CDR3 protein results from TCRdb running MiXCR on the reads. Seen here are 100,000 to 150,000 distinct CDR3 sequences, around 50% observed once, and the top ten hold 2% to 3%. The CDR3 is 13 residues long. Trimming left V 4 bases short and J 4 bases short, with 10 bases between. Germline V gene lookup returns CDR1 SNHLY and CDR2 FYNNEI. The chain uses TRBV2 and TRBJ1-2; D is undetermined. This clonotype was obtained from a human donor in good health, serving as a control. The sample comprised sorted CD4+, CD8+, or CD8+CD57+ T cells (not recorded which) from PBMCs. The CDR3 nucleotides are TGTGCCAGCAGTGCAAACTCGATCTATGGCTACACCTTC. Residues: CASSANSIYGYTF.